A single sample gave rise to the 24 T cell receptor beta chains below, sequenced in a study of blood T cell repertoires in COVID-19. Clones were sequenced by immunoSEQ multiplex PCR, and TCRdb holds only the in-frame ones, with some missing. The sample has 22,000 or so clones, less than 95% seen once; the top ten hold around 4%. Sequenced: peripheral blood. These receptor sequences come from a human donor in a cohort sampled during active COVID-19.

This chain links TRBV6-5 with TRBJ2-3, with 7 bases fitting TRBD2. CDR1 and CDR2 (germline): MNHEY, SVGAGI. V lost 2 bases and J lost 0; bases outside the gene matches: 2. The CDR3 sequence is 15 residues long. CDR3 nucleotides: TGTGCCAGCAGTTACGTGGGGGGGAGCACAGATACGCAGTATTTT. The encoded protein is CASSYVGGSTDTQYF.

The chain couples TRBV11-1 to TRBJ1-1; no clear D gene. Germline CDR1 reads SGHAT; CDR2 reads FQDESV (reference sequence). V lost 0 bases to trimming and J lost 1 base, with 6 bases between them. The CDR3 covers 14 residues. The CDR3 region has the DNA TGTGCCAGCAGCTTAGCGGGGAGGAACACTGAAGCTTTCTTT. It codes for CASSLAGRNTEAFF.

The rearrangement uses TRBV18 and TRBJ1-3; 8 bases align to TRBD1. From germline, CDR1 is KGHSH and CDR2 LQKENI. After removal of 6 bases from V and 8 bases from J, the junction contained 12 bases not matched to a gene. The CDR3 spans 15 residues. The CDR3, as DNA: TGTGCCAGCTCGGCCGGGACAGGACGTCCGGACACCATATATTTT. Translation: CASSAGTGRPDTIYF.

This rearrangement joins TRBV5-1 to TRBJ1-1; D is perhaps TRBD1 (6 bases). V lost 2 bases and J lost 2, with 10 bases in between. Germline CDR1 is SGHRS and CDR2 is YFSETQ. The CDR3 runs to 14 residues. The CDR3 nucleotides read TGCGCCAGCAGCTTCGGACAGCTAAACACTGAAGCTTTCTTT. It encodes CASSFGQLNTEAFF.

The chain recombines TRBV5-1 with TRBJ2-3, with TRBD1 identical over 8 bases. The V segment lost 3 bases and the J segment 2 bases; nucleotides outside the gene matches: 5. CDR1 and CDR2 from the germline V gene are SGHRS and YFSETQ. The CDR3 is 15 amino acids. Here the CDR3 reads CASSSDRAFTDTQYF. The CDR3 DNA sequence: TGCGCCAGCAGCTCGGACAGGGCCTTCACAGATACGCAGTATTTT.

The chain is built from TRBV5-1 and TRBJ2-2; TRBD1 aligns across 9 bases. CDR3 size: 17 residues. The J segment lost 4 bases and the V segment lost 4 bases, leaving 11 bases of the junction unmatched. From germline, CDR1 is SGHRS and CDR2 YFSETQ. The CDR3 nucleotides read TGCGCCAGCAGCCATGGATCGACAGGGGGGTCCACCGGGGAGCTGTTTTTT. Translated: CASSHGSTGGSTGELFF.

The rearrangement uses TRBV2 and TRBJ2-1; 8 bases are a match to TRBD1. Germline values: CDR1 SNHLY, CDR2 FYNNEI. Trimming took 7 bases from V and 1 from J; bases not matched to a gene: 6. CDR3 length: 15 residues. CDR3 bases: TGTGCCAGCATCTCCCGACAGGGGTCCTACAATGAGCAGTTCTTC. Protein sequence: CASISRQGSYNEQFF.

V gene TRBV18 combines with J gene TRBJ1-1; 8 nucleotides align to TRBD1. With V trimmed by 2 bases and J by 4 bases, 3 bases remained unmatched. This CDR3 is 14 amino acids long. CDR1 and CDR2 (germline): KGHSH, LQKENI. The CDR3, as DNA: TGTGCCAGCTCACCAAGACAGGGGTCCACTGAAGCTTTCTTT. This encodes CASSPRQGSTEAFF.

The chain combines TRBV18 with TRBJ1-4; 8 positions agree with TRBD1. Germline V CDR1 and CDR2: KGHSH, LQKENI. The CDR3 extends over 17 amino acids. V shed 3 bases and J 2 bases; nucleotides not matched to a gene: 8. The CDR3 region has the DNA TGTGCCAGCTCACCCGGACAGGGTGCGTTGACTAATGAAAAACTGTTTTTT. Translating gives CASSPGQGALTNEKLFF. The variable domain in full, completed from reference TRBV18 and TRBJ1-4, reads NAGVMQNPRHLVRRRGQEARLRCSPMKGHSHVYWYRQLPEEGLKFMVYLQKENIIDESGMPKERFSAEFPKEGPSILRIQQVVRGDSAAYFCASSPGQGALTNEKLFFGSGTQLSVL.

CDR3 protein: CASKTSGGSADTQYF. In DNA form, the CDR3 reads TGTGCCAGTAAAACTAGCGGGGGTTCGGCAGATACGCAGTATTTT. This sequence joins TRBV19 and TRBJ2-3; 11 nucleotides agree with TRBD2. The V segment lost 7 bases and the J segment 4 bases; nucleotides outside the gene matches: 7. This CDR3 is 15 amino acids long. Per the germline V gene, CDR1 is LNHDA and CDR2 is SQIVND (reference sequence). The variable domain in full, with the rest retrieved from reference TRBV19 and TRBJ2-3, is DGGITQSPKYLFRKEGQNVTLSCEQNLNHDAMYWYRQDPGQGLRLIYYSQIVNDFQKGDIAEGYSVSREKKESFPLTVTSAQKNPTAFYLCASKTSGGSADTQYFGPGTRLTVL.

This chain joins TRBV5-4 and TRBJ1-2, with D perhaps matching TRBD1 (5 bases). This CDR3 has 12 residues. Germline V gene sequence: CDR1 SGHNT, CDR2 YYREEE (reference sequence). V was pared by 1 base and J by 4 bases, with 5 bases between. This CDR3 is CASSLTGYGYTF. The CDR3 region has the DNA TGTGCCAGCAGCTTGACAGGCTATGGCTACACCTTC.

J is TRBJ2-7 and V is TRBV25-1, with TRBD1 identical over 8 bases. The V gene end was trimmed by 4 bases and the J gene end by 2 bases; junction bases not matched to a gene: 4. The CDR3 sequence is 14 residues long. Germline V gives CDR1 MGHDK, CDR2 SYGVNS. CDR3 nucleotide sequence: TGTGCCAGCAGTGTTCCGGGACAGGCCTACGAGCAGTACTTC. It codes for CASSVPGQAYEQYF.

The chain recombines TRBV14 with TRBJ1-1; D is undetermined. This CDR3 is built from 14 residues. Germline CDR1 and CDR2: SGHDN and FVKESK. Trimming took off 4 bases at V and 5 bases at J, with 14 bases between the two ends. This chain's CDR3 is CASSPSSGGTEAFF. The CDR3 nucleotides read TGTGCCAGCAGCCCTTCGTCCGGAGGGACTGAAGCTTTCTTT.

As DNA, the CDR3 is TGTGCCAGTAGTATAGTAGTTTCCCCTCCTAAGGAGCAGTTCTTC. This translates into CASSIVVSPPKEQFF. The V call is TRBV19, the J call TRBJ2-1; no firm D call. CDR3 length equals 15 residues. CDR1 LNHDA and CDR2 SQIVND come from the germline V gene (reference sequence). V was trimmed by 1 base and J by 10 bases, leaving 17 bases between them.

This clone was detected only a few times. In nucleotides, the CDR3 is TGTGCCACCAGTGATAGGGGCATTAGCACAGATACGCAGTATTTT. Residues: CATSDRGISTDTQYF. The J gene is TRBJ2-3, the V gene TRBV24-1; a possible D gene is TRBD1 (5 bases). V was clipped by 3 bases and J by 0 bases, with 9 bases between them. This CDR3 has 15 amino acids. CDR1 and CDR2 (germline): KGHDR, SFDVKD.

The CDR3 sequence: CASTQQGEIIAGELFF. The CDR3 nucleotides are TGCGCCAGCACACAACAGGGGGAGATCATCGCCGGGGAGCTGTTTTTT. The V call is TRBV5-1, the J call TRBJ2-2; TRBD1 matches at 8 bases. V trimming: 6 bases; J trimming: 6 bases; junction bases outside the gene matches: 13. This CDR3 is 16 amino acids long. Per the germline V gene, CDR1 is SGHRS and CDR2 is YFSETQ.

The CDR3 sequence is CASSPGQGLYGYTF. The CDR3 DNA is TGCGCCAGCAGCCCGGGACAGGGCCTCTATGGCTACACCTTC. The V gene is TRBV5-1, the J gene TRBJ1-2, with TRBD1 matching over 9 bases. CDR1 is SGHRS, CDR2 YFSETQ, per germline. V was clipped by 4 bases and J by 4 bases; unmatched bases: 5. This CDR3 comprises 14 residues.

This chain uses TRBV7-6 with TRBJ2-1; 11 positions agree with TRBD2. V dropped 8 bases and J dropped 5; count of bases not matched to a gene: 5. Germline-derived CDR1 and CDR2 are SGHVS and FNYEAQ. The CDR3 loop spans 14 amino acids. DNA for the CDR3: TGTGCCAGCCACCAACTAGCGGGAGACAATGAGCAGTTCTTC. Its protein product is CASHQLAGDNEQFF. Full variable domain (outside the CDR3, taken from reference TRBV7-6 and TRBJ2-1): GAGVSQSPRYKVTKRGQDVALRCDPISGHVSLYWYRQALGQGPEFLTYFNYEAQQDKSGLPNDRFSAERPEGSISTLTIQRTEQRDSAMYRCASHQLAGDNEQFFGPGTRLTVL.

The chain employs TRBV28 and TRBJ2-5; the match to TRBD1 covers 9 bases. Germline assignment: CDR1 MDHEN and CDR2 SYDVKM. This CDR3 spans 14 amino acids. The J segment lost 9 bases and the V segment lost 3 bases, leaving 8 bases of the junction unmatched. CDR3 nucleotides: TGTGCCAGCAGTTTTAGGGACAGGGATAGGGCCCAGTACTTC. Residues: CASSFRDRDRAQYF.

The V and J genes are TRBV10-2 and TRBJ1-1; perhaps TRBD1 as D (6 bases). The CDR3 loop spans 13 amino acids. Per germline, CDR1 WSHSY and CDR2 SAAADI. V was shortened by 7 bases and J by 1 base, with 10 bases between the two germline ends. CDR3 sequence reads: CASMLQGNTEAFF. In nucleotides, the CDR3 is TGCGCCAGCATGCTACAGGGGAACACTGAAGCTTTCTTT.

V gene TRBV4-1 combines with J gene TRBJ1-2, with 10 bases matching TRBD1. Germline CDR1 is MGHRA and CDR2 is YSYEKL. This CDR3 contains 15 residues. V shed 5 bases and J 3 bases; nucleotides not matched to a gene: 6. Written as DNA, the CDR3 is TGCGCCAGCAGCAAGGGACAGGGGCCATACTATGGCTACACCTTC. Amino acid sequence: CASSKGQGPYYGYTF.

This chain uses TRBV6-5 with TRBJ1-5, with a tentative D call TRBD1 (6 bases). The CDR3 loop spans 14 amino acids. V lost 4 bases to trimming and J lost 12 bases, with 19 bases between them. In germline, CDR1 is MNHEY, CDR2 SVGAGI. CDR3 DNA: TGTGCCAGCAGTTCCAGGGGTGCAGTCGGGCTCCAGCATTTT. It translates to CASSSRGAVGLQHF.

This chain links TRBV2 with TRBJ1-2, with TRBD1 matching 9 bases. Germline loops: CDR1 SNHLY, CDR2 FYNNEI. This CDR3 has 15 residues. The junction had 5 bases not matched to a gene; V was cut back by 2 bases and J by 4 bases. CDR3 residues: CASSERTGEGYGYTF. The CDR3 DNA reads TGTGCCAGCAGTGAAAGGACAGGGGAAGGCTATGGCTACACCTTC.

The CDR3 protein is CASLPTGGISYEQYV. Written as DNA, the CDR3 is TGCGCCAGCCTACCAACAGGGGGCATTTCCTACGAGCAGTACGTC. V is TRBV23-1 and J is TRBJ2-7; 9 nucleotides agree with TRBD1. TRBV23-1 is labeled an ORF, and its function is uncertain. J gave up 1 base and V 8 bases, and 9 bases lay outside the gene matches. CDR3 length: 15 amino acids.